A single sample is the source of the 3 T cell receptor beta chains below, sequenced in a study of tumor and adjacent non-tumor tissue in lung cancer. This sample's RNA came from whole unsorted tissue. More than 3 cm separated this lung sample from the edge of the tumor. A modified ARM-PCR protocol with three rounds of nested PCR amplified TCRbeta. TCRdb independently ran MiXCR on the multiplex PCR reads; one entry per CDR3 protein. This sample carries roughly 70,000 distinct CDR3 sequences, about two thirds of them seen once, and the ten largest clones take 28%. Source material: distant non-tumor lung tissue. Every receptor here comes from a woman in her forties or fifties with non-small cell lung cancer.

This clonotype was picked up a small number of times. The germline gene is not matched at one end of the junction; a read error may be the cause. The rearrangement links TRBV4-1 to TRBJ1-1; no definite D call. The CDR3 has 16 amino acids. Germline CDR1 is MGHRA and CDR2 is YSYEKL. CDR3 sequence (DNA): TGCGGCAGCAGCCATGATCTCTACAGAGTCGGCACTGAAGCTTTCTTT. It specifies CGSSHDLYRVGTEAFF.

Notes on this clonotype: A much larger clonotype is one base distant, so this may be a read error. The CDR3 loop reads CAIGTRQWANYGYTF. The CDR3 nucleotides are TGTGCCATCGGTACTCGACAGTGGGCAAACTATGGCTACACCTTC. The chain is built from TRBV10-3 and TRBJ1-2, with D possibly TRBD1 on 5 matching bases. V was trimmed by 8 bases and J by 2 bases, leaving 18 bases between them. This CDR3 has 15 amino acids. Looked up from germline, CDR1 is ENHRY and CDR2 is SYGVKD.

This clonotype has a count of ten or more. CDR3 bases: TGCAGCGGGGGACAGGAAGTGAAAGGCTACACCTTC. Its translation: CSGGQEVKGYTF. The chain recombines TRBV29-1 with TRBJ1-2, with TRBD1 matching 8 bases. The CDR3 extends over 12 amino acids. With 7 bases clipped from V and 8 bases from J, the junction kept 9 bases outside the gene matches. Germline-derived CDR1 and CDR2 are SQVTM and ANQGSEA.